Following are 20 T cell receptor beta chains from one sample sequenced in a study of graft-versus-host responses after intestinal transplantation. Profiled with immunoSEQ multiplex PCR; TCRdb holds only in-frame clones, not every one. In the table there are around 17,000 clones, 88% of which are singletons. The sample in question was PBMCs, obtained approximately 15 weeks after intestinal transplant. These receptors were collected from a human patient who received an intestinal transplant, so some T cells may come from the graft donor.

The rearrangement uses TRBV4-3 and TRBJ2-7, with a possible D match to TRBD2 (6 bases). The V end was cut by 0 bases, the J end by 2 bases, with 14 bases between. The germline gives CDR1 LGHNA, CDR2 YSLEER. The CDR3 extends over 16 amino acids. The CDR3 region is CASSQDLGSGAYEQYF. CDR3 bases: TGCGCCAGCAGCCAAGATCTTGGTAGCGGTGCCTACGAGCAGTACTTC.

This sequence joins TRBV27 and TRBJ2-7, with TRBD2 matching over 11 bases. Germline CDR1 is MNHEY and CDR2 is SMNVEV (reference sequence). The CDR3 has 14 amino acids. Trimming at V came to 6 bases and at J to 3 bases, leaving 4 bases not matched to a gene. The CDR3 nucleotides read TGTGCCAGCAGCTTAGGGACTAGCGGCTACGAGCAGTACTTC. It codes for CASSLGTSGYEQYF.

The chain recombines TRBV28 with TRBJ1-2; D ambiguous. CDR1 and CDR2 from the germline V gene are MDHEN and SYDVKM. Deletions cut 2 bases from V and 7 bases from J, with 8 bases between. CDR3 length: 12 residues. The CDR3 here is CASSLVDGGYTF. In DNA, the CDR3 is TGTGCCAGCAGTTTAGTGGACGGTGGCTACACCTTC.

V is TRBV5-1 and J is TRBJ2-7; TRBD1 aligns across 7 bases. Germline loops: CDR1 SGHRS, CDR2 YFSETQ. The V and J ends lost 7 bases and 4 bases, in that order; junction bases with no gene match: 11. This CDR3 has 14 residues. The CDR3 DNA sequence: TGCGCCAGCGGCTCGACAGGGAGCCCTTACGAGCAGTACTTC. Amino acid sequence: CASGSTGSPYEQYF. Variable domain in full (rest from reference TRBV5-1 and TRBJ2-7): KAGVTQTPRYLIKTRGQQVTLSCSPISGHRSVSWYQQTPGQGLQFLFEYFSETQRNKGNFPGRFSGRQFSNSRSEMNVSTLELGDSALYLCASGSTGSPYEQYFGPGTRLTVT.

V usage is TRBV6-6 and J usage is TRBJ1-4; perhaps TRBD1 as D (5 bases). The germline gives CDR1 MNHNY, CDR2 SVGAGI (reference sequence). Trimming pared 2 bases from V and 7 bases from J, leaving 11 bases between. The CDR3 loop spans 14 amino acids. The CDR3 loop is CASSYSLQGEKLFF. The CDR3 DNA follows: TGTGCCAGCAGTTACAGCCTCCAGGGTGAAAAACTGTTTTTT.

The rearrangement links TRBV28 to TRBJ1-3; D is unclear. Germline-derived CDR1 and CDR2 are MDHEN and SYDVKM. There are 15 residues in the CDR3. With 7 bases removed from V and 0 bases from J, the gap between germline ends came to 13 bases. For the CDR3, the DNA is TGTGCCAGCACCACATATGCTGTCTCTGGAAACACCATATATTTT. This translates into CASTTYAVSGNTIYF.

The V gene is TRBV9, the J gene TRBJ2-2; a weak D match, TRBD1 (5 bases). The V gene lost 4 bases and the J gene lost 9 bases, with 16 bases spanning the gap. Germline assignment: CDR1 SGDLS and CDR2 YYNGEE. The CDR3 consists of 14 residues. The CDR3 sequence: CASSPESGPRELFF. The CDR3 nucleotides are TGTGCCAGCAGCCCCGAGTCAGGGCCCCGGGAGCTGTTTTTT.

The V gene is TRBV21-1, the J gene TRBJ1-1. TRBV21-1 represents a pseudogene. This CDR3 comprises 16 residues. This CDR3 is CASSKRSPLVRTEAFF. Here the CDR3 DNA reads TGTGCCAGCAGCAAAAGAAGCCCTCTCGTTAGGACTGAAGCTTTCTTT.

This chain links TRBV7-3 with TRBJ1-5; possibly TRBD1 for D (6 bases). This CDR3 region has 18 residues. V gave up 5 bases and J gave up 1 base, with 21 bases separating them. The germline gives CDR1 SGHTA, CDR2 FQGTGA. CDR3 DNA sequence: TGTGCCAGCAGCCTCATTAAGGGGGAGGGTGGCAGCAATCAGCCCCAGCATTTT. Protein sequence: CASSLIKGEGGSNQPQHF.

The rearrangement links TRBV29-1 to TRBJ2-7; D may be TRBD1 (6 bases). The V end was cut by 0 bases, the J end by 0 bases, with 9 bases between. The CDR3 has 14 residues. From germline, CDR1 is SQVTM and CDR2 ANQGSEA. CDR3 residues: CSVEDWTDSYEQYF. CDR3 coding DNA: TGCAGCGTTGAAGATTGGACAGACTCCTACGAGCAGTACTTC.

This clone was observed a few times. The chain has TRBV27 and TRBJ1-4; no clear D. The CDR3 covers 15 residues. The V end was cut by 5 bases, the J end by 8 bases, with 18 bases between. Germline assignment: CDR1 MNHEY and CDR2 SMNVEV (reference sequence). The CDR3 loop is CASSPRFREDEKLFF. The DNA for the CDR3 is TGTGCCAGCAGTCCTCGTTTTCGGGAGGACGAAAAACTGTTTTTT.

The chain is built from TRBV10-2 and TRBJ1-1; D may be TRBD1 (5 bases). CDR3 length: 13 residues. Trimming shortened V by 3 bases and J by 1 base, and 6 bases separated the two germline ends. Germline V gene lookup returns CDR1 WSHSY and CDR2 SAAADI. In DNA, the CDR3 is TGCGCCAGCAGTGAAGGGGAGAACACTGAAGCTTTCTTT. Amino acid sequence: CASSEGENTEAFF.

The chain couples TRBV7-3 to TRBJ2-1, with D hard to call. V shed 5 bases and J shed 4 bases, with 9 bases lying between them. CDR1 and CDR2 (germline): SGHTA, FQGTGA. The CDR3 contains 13 residues. The CDR3 nucleotides read TGTGCCAGCAGCATGACTGAGTACAATGAGCAGTTCTTC. Amino acids: CASSMTEYNEQFF.

The rearrangement joins TRBV5-1 to TRBJ2-5; 15 bases line up with TRBD2. There are 17 residues in the CDR3. Trimming cost V 4 bases and J 7 bases; bases outside gene matches: 11. Germline V CDR1 and CDR2: SGHRS, YFSETQ. CDR3 amino acids: CASSLGTSGRIGGTQYF. CDR3 nucleotides: TGCGCCAGCAGCCTTGGGACTAGCGGGAGGATCGGGGGGACCCAGTACTTC.

The chain has TRBV28 and TRBJ1-6; D is undetermined. The germline V and J ends were trimmed by 3 bases and 1 base, with 7 bases remaining between them. The CDR3 runs to 15 residues. CDR1 is MDHEN, CDR2 SYDVKM, per germline. CDR3 nucleotides: TGTGCCAGCAGTTTTGTCGGATCCTATAATTCACCCCTCCACTTT. This translates into CASSFVGSYNSPLHF.

V and J are TRBV28 and TRBJ2-7; 8 bases agree with TRBD1. Germline CDR1 and CDR2: MDHEN and SYDVKM. J gave up 7 bases and V 1 base, and 9 bases lay outside the gene matches. This CDR3 has 15 residues. CDR3 nucleotide sequence: TGTGCCAGCAGTTTATTCCGGGACAGGTCGTCTGAGCAGTACTTC. This codes for CASSLFRDRSSEQYF. The entire variable domain, with the rest obtained from reference TRBV28 and TRBJ2-7, is as follows: DVKVTQSSRYLVKRTGEKVFLECVQDMDHENMFWYRQDPGLGLRLIYFSYDVKMKEKGDIPEGYSVSREKKERFSLILESASTNQTSMYLCASSLFRDRSSEQYFGPGTRLTVT.

This clone was seen once. V and J are TRBV28 and TRBJ1-3; D ambiguous. Trimming left V 3 bases short and J 0 bases short, with 3 bases between. This CDR3 has 13 residues. Germline-derived CDR1 and CDR2 are MDHEN and SYDVKM. CDR3 amino acids: CASSLSSGNTIYF. Written as DNA, the CDR3 is TGTGCCAGCAGTTTGAGCTCTGGAAACACCATATATTTT.

This chain links TRBV5-4 with TRBJ1-4, with D tentatively TRBD1 (5 bases). Looked up from germline, CDR1 is SGHNT and CDR2 is YYREEE (reference sequence). The CDR3 extends over 15 amino acids. V was pared by 3 bases and J by 4 bases, with 13 bases between. Here the CDR3 reads CASSSPQGSNEKLFF. In nucleotides, the CDR3 is TGTGCCAGCAGCTCCCCGCAGGGAAGTAATGAAAAACTGTTTTTT.

The V call is TRBV6-5, the J call TRBJ1-2; 9 nucleotides match TRBD1. CDR1 MNHEY and CDR2 SVGAGI come from the germline V gene. The CDR3 extends over 13 amino acids. Trimming removed 6 bases from V and 8 bases from J; junction bases left unmatched: 7. CDR3 sequence reads: CASSPGTGNGYTF. CDR3 coding DNA: TGTGCCAGCAGCCCCGGGACAGGGAACGGCTACACCTTC.

V is TRBV9 and J is TRBJ1-6, with unresolved D. The CDR3 sequence is 13 residues long. Germline values: CDR1 SGDLS, CDR2 YYNGEE. Trimming cost V 4 bases and J 6 bases, with 8 bases left between them. CDR3 protein: CASSNLPNSPLHF. The CDR3, as DNA: TGTGCCAGCAGCAACCTACCTAATTCACCCCTCCACTTT.